The 32 T cell receptor beta chains below were found in one sample sequenced in a study of CD8 T cells in ankylosing spondylitis (dated by TCRdb to about 2017). Library preparation employed 5' RACE. Sequencing was performed on an Illumina HiSeq 2500. TCRdb trimmed public reads at Q25 via fastp, called clones via MiXCR and kept in-frame beta chains. Every distinct CDR3 protein forms one entry, paired with its most common genes and DNA. The table for this sample lists 200,000 to 250,000 distinct CDR3 sequences; about a quarter of them were counted only once. The ten biggest clones cover roughly 6.7% of the sample. Sequenced: blood, either unsorted or a sorted T cell fraction (not recorded which). The receptors shown here come from a male donor with ankylosing spondylitis or in good health (not recorded which).

This clonotype was seen at least ten times. V gene TRBV20-1 combines with J gene TRBJ1-5; D is unresolved. The V gene's germline CDR1 is DFQATT and CDR2 SNEGSKA (reference sequence). Trimming removed 0 bases from V and 0 bases from J, with 12 bases in between. CDR3 length: 16 amino acids. The CDR3 sequence: CSARDSGVYSNQPQHF. The CDR3 bases are TGCAGTGCTAGAGATTCTGGGGTCTATAGCAATCAGCCCCAGCATTTT.

This clonotype appeared a single time. This chain connects TRBV20-1 to TRBJ2-5, with 13 nucleotides matching TRBD2. J lost 5 bases, V lost 4 bases, and 7 bases had no gene match. Germline assignment: CDR1 DFQATT and CDR2 SNEGSKA (reference sequence). The CDR3 covers 15 residues. This CDR3 reads CSANGLAGVSETQYF. In DNA form, the CDR3 reads TGCAGTGCTAATGGACTAGCGGGAGTATCGGAGACCCAGTACTTC.

The rearrangement joins TRBV29-1 to TRBJ1-2, with 12 bases fitting TRBD1. Germline-derived CDR1 and CDR2 are SQVTM and ANQGSEA. The length of the CDR3 is 13 residues. With 6 bases clipped from V and 4 bases from J, the junction kept 3 bases outside the gene matches. The CDR3 is CSVGTGGGYGYTF. The CDR3 coding sequence is TGCAGCGTCGGGACAGGGGGCGGCTATGGCTACACCTTC. The full variable domain, its missing parts supplied by reference TRBV29-1 and TRBJ1-2, is SAVISQKPSRDICQRGTSLTIQCQVDSQVTMMFWYRQQPGQSLTLIATANQGSEATYESGFVIDKFPISRPNLTFSTLTVSNMSPEDSSIYLCSVGTGGGYGYTFGSGTRLTVV.

In its sample, this clonotype ranks as medium-sized. The chain has TRBV12-3 or TRBV12-4 and TRBJ1-5; D gene ambiguous. The CDR3 spans 14 residues. Trimming stripped 7 bases from V and 0 bases from J, with 10 bases between. CDR3 in DNA: TGTGCCAGCACCTCCACCCCTAGCAATCAGCCCCAGCATTTT. This gives the protein CASTSTPSNQPQHF.

This clonotype was counted many times. V is TRBV29-1 and J is TRBJ1-5; TRBD1 is a possible D gene (6 bases). This CDR3 has 14 amino acids. V lost 4 bases and J lost 0, with 10 bases in between. Germline V gene data show CDR1 as SQVTM and CDR2 as ANQGSEA. The CDR3 loop reads CSVATGNSNQPQHF. The CDR3 nucleotides read TGCAGCGTTGCTACAGGGAATAGCAATCAGCCCCAGCATTTT.

This clonotype occurred once. J is TRBJ2-6 and V is TRBV15, with D tentatively TRBD1 (6 bases). The CDR3 is 18 amino acids. V lost 3 bases, J lost 1 base, and 16 bases lay in between. From germline, CDR1 is LNHNV and CDR2 YYDKDF (reference sequence). CDR3 region: CATSSMDSHSSGANVLTF. In nucleotides, the CDR3 is TGTGCCACCAGCAGCATGGACAGCCATTCATCTGGGGCCAACGTCCTGACTTTC.

This clonotype occurred a few times. The rearrangement uses TRBV9 and TRBJ2-7; 8 nucleotides agree with TRBD2. V dropped 4 bases and J dropped 5; count of bases not matched to a gene: 8. There are 14 residues in the CDR3. Germline V gene lookup returns CDR1 SGDLS and CDR2 YYNGEE. DNA of the CDR3: TGTGCCAGCAGCTTGGGACTAGTTGCACACGAGCAGTACTTC. As protein: CASSLGLVAHEQYF. The full variable domain, with the rest looked up from reference TRBV9 and TRBJ2-7, is DSGVTQTPKHLITATGQRVTLRCSPRSGDLSVYWYQQSLDQGLQFLIQYYNGEERAKGNILERFSAQQFPDLHSELNLSSLELGDSALYFCASSLGLVAHEQYFGPGTRLTVT.

This clonotype was counted at least ten times. This chain uses TRBV7-2 with TRBJ2-3; TRBD2 matches at 7 bases. Germline-derived CDR1 and CDR2 are SGHTA and FQGNSA. This CDR3 has 15 amino acids. Trimming at V came to 2 bases and at J to 2 bases, leaving 4 bases not matched to a gene. The CDR3 loop is CASSLSRLATDTQYF. Here the CDR3 DNA reads TGTGCCAGCAGCTTATCCCGACTAGCCACAGATACGCAGTATTTT.

This clonotype was found many times. The CDR3 sequence is CASSLEGGFTEAFF. Written as DNA, the CDR3 is TGCGCCAGCAGCTTGGAGGGAGGCTTCACTGAAGCTTTCTTT. The chain couples TRBV5-1 to TRBJ1-1; D call uncertain. The CDR3 covers 14 residues. Germline loops: CDR1 SGHRS, CDR2 YFSETQ. Trimming cost V 0 bases and J 4 bases, with 10 bases left between them.

This clonotype was seen ten or more times. The chain joins TRBV5-1 to TRBJ2-7, with no clear D. Trimming pared 0 bases from V and 4 bases from J, leaving 5 bases between. The CDR3 contains 12 residues. The germline V gene has CDR1 SGHRS and CDR2 YFSETQ. The CDR3 sequence: CASSLDQYEQYF. CDR3 nucleotides: TGCGCCAGCAGCTTGGACCAGTACGAGCAGTACTTC.

This clonotype was found many times. The chain carries TRBV4-1 and TRBJ2-1, with 13 bases that match TRBD2. V trimming: 4 bases; J trimming: 7 bases; junction bases outside the gene matches: 7. The germline CDR1 and CDR2 sequences are MGHRA and YSYEKL. CDR3 length: 16 amino acids. Here the CDR3 reads CASSPRTSGSGNEQFF. CDR3 nucleotide sequence: TGCGCCAGCAGCCCCCGGACTAGCGGGAGTGGAAATGAGCAGTTCTTC.

This clonotype showed up just a few times. V is TRBV25-1 and J is TRBJ1-6, with D possibly TRBD1 on 5 matching bases. The ends were cut back, 4 bases at V and 8 bases at J, with 12 bases in the middle. The CDR3 consists of 14 residues. CDR1 is MGHDK and CDR2 is SYGVNS in the germline V gene. CDR3 DNA: TGTGCCAGCAGTGGACACAGGTCGGATTCACCCCTCCACTTT. Translation: CASSGHRSDSPLHF.

This clonotype has a count of ten or more. This chain links TRBV9 with TRBJ1-2; D possibly corresponds to TRBD1 (6 bases). Germline assignment: CDR1 SGDLS and CDR2 YYNGEE. The CDR3 loop spans 14 amino acids. V was clipped by 4 bases and J by 2 bases, with 12 bases between them. This CDR3 is CASSRGGQNYGYTF. The CDR3 DNA reads as TGTGCCAGCAGCAGGGGGGGGCAGAACTATGGCTACACCTTC.

This clonotype was found once. The chain employs TRBV20-1 and TRBJ2-2, with 15 bases that match TRBD2. The CDR3 has 19 amino acids. CDR1 and CDR2 from the germline V gene are DFQATT and SNEGSKA (reference sequence). V was pared by 2 bases and J by 4 bases, with 11 bases of the junction left unmatched. The CDR3 spells CSARSAKGLAGGVTGELFF. The CDR3, as DNA: TGCAGTGCTAGATCCGCGAAGGGACTAGCGGGAGGTGTCACCGGGGAGCTGTTTTTT.

The chain's CDR3 is CASSLLAVNQETQYF. CDR3 sequence (DNA): TGTGCCAGCAGTTTACTAGCGGTAAACCAAGAGACCCAGTACTTC. V gene TRBV12-3 or TRBV12-4 combines with J gene TRBJ2-5, with 7 bases matching TRBD2. V shed 2 bases, J shed 0 bases, and the junction held 3 bases outside the gene matches. The CDR3 consists of 15 residues.

There are a few counts of this clonotype. The V call is TRBV20-1, the J call TRBJ2-7; no clear D. Trimming shortened V by 6 bases and J by 0 bases, and 9 bases separated the two germline ends. Germline CDR1 and CDR2: DFQATT and SNEGSKA (reference sequence). The CDR3 sequence is 12 residues long. CDR3 sequence: CSAQRSSYEQYF. CDR3 nucleotides: TGCAGTGCGCAGAGGAGCTCCTACGAGCAGTACTTC.

In its sample, this clonotype was seen a few times. The chain uses TRBV28 and TRBJ2-1; TRBD1 is a possible D gene (6 bases). CDR3 length: 12 amino acids. Trimming took off 6 bases at V and 14 bases at J, with 17 bases between the two ends. Germline V gene data show CDR1 as MDHEN and CDR2 as SYDVKM. The CDR3 sequence is CASSLRGGPKFF. The CDR3 region has the DNA TGTGCCAGCAGCCTACGTGGGGGCCCGAAGTTCTTC.

The table lists this clonotype with many counts. The rearrangement links TRBV5-6 to TRBJ2-3, with TRBD2 matching over 15 bases. CDR1 and CDR2 (germline): SGHDT, YYEEEE. Germline trimming cut 3 bases from V and 3 bases from J; bases unmatched to any gene: 2. CDR3 length equals 16 residues. The CDR3 reads CASSWGLAGGTDTQYF. CDR3 sequence (DNA): TGTGCCAGCAGCTGGGGACTAGCGGGAGGAACAGATACGCAGTATTTT.

This clonotype was seen ten or more times. The chain is built from TRBV7-6 and TRBJ2-2, with D perhaps matching TRBD1 (5 bases). Germline lookup yields CDR1 SGHVS and CDR2 FNYEAQ. This CDR3 is 14 amino acids long. V was trimmed by 0 bases and J by 5 bases, leaving 7 bases between them. CDR3 in DNA: TGTGCCAGCAGCTTAGCCCGGACAACCGGGGAGCTGTTTTTT. This codes for CASSLARTTGELFF.

This clonotype was seen many times. This chain connects TRBV12-3 or TRBV12-4 to TRBJ2-5; the D gene is possibly TRBD2 (6 bases). Trimming cost V 3 bases and J 5 bases, with 22 bases left between them. The CDR3 covers 17 residues. CDR3 nucleotide sequence: TGTGCCAGCAGTTTGCGGGTCTGGGTCGGGAGTGGTGAGACCCAGTACTTC. Protein product: CASSLRVWVGSGETQYF.

In its sample, this clonotype was seen once. CDR3 sequence: CASRGLATHEQFF. The CDR3, as DNA: TGCGCCTCTCGGGGACTAGCAACCCATGAGCAGTTCTTC. The chain is built from TRBV4-3 and TRBJ2-1, with 9 bases that match TRBD2. In germline, CDR1 is LGHNA, CDR2 YSLEER. V lost 11 bases to trimming and J lost 8 bases; unmatched junction nucleotides: 10. This CDR3 is 13 amino acids long.

This clonotype has a count of ten or more. The V gene is TRBV12-3 or TRBV12-4, the J gene TRBJ2-7; D perhaps matches TRBD1 (5 bases). The CDR3 has 11 amino acids. V was pared by 7 bases and J by 5 bases, with 9 bases between. The CDR3 loop is CASTGRDEQYF. The CDR3 nucleotides are TGTGCCAGCACAGGGCGCGACGAGCAGTACTTC.

This clonotype has at least ten counts. The chain has TRBV9 and TRBJ2-5, with D uncertain. The germline V gene has CDR1 SGDLS and CDR2 YYNGEE. The CDR3 is made up of 14 amino acids. With 0 bases removed from V and 1 base from J, the gap between germline ends came to 7 bases. CDR3: CASSVGTVQETQYF. DNA for the CDR3: TGTGCCAGCAGCGTAGGTACAGTCCAAGAGACCCAGTACTTC. Together with reference TRBV9 and TRBJ2-5, the CDR3 gives the full variable domain: DSGVTQTPKHLITATGQRVTLRCSPRSGDLSVYWYQQSLDQGLQFLIQYYNGEERAKGNILERFSAQQFPDLHSELNLSSLELGDSALYFCASSVGTVQETQYFGPGTRLLVL.

This clonotype has a count of ten or more. The CDR3 DNA follows: TGTGCCATCAGGGGGGACAGGAACACTGAAGCTTTCTTT. Translated, it gives CAIRGDRNTEAFF. This rearrangement joins TRBV10-3 to TRBJ1-1, with TRBD1 matching over 7 bases. The V and J ends lost 6 bases and 1 base, in that order; junction bases with no gene match: 2. Germline lookup yields CDR1 ENHRY and CDR2 SYGVKD. The CDR3 has 13 residues.

The chain joins TRBV7-6 to TRBJ2-2; 11 nucleotides line up with TRBD2. Germline assignment: CDR1 SGHVS and CDR2 FNYEAQ. V was pared by 7 bases and J by 5 bases, with 15 bases of the junction left unmatched. The CDR3 covers 18 residues. Written as DNA, the CDR3 is TGTGCCAGCACCGCTTACCCTGGGACTAGCGGTATGACCGGGGAGCTGTTTTTT. It specifies CASTAYPGTSGMTGELFF. Complete variable domain (other parts from reference TRBV7-6 and TRBJ2-2): GAGVSQSPRYKVTKRGQDVALRCDPISGHVSLYWYRQALGQGPEFLTYFNYEAQQDKSGLPNDRFSAERPEGSISTLTIQRTEQRDSAMYRCASTAYPGTSGMTGELFFGEGSRLTVL.

This clonotype has ten or more counts. This chain joins TRBV4-2 and TRBJ2-1, with a tentative D call TRBD2 (6 bases). CDR3 length: 16 residues. V lost 1 base and J lost 7, with 17 bases in between. Germline-derived CDR1 and CDR2 are LGHNA and YNFKEQ. CDR3 nucleotides: TGTGCCAGCAGCCAAGTGTCTAGCGCGCCAGGGAATGAGCAGTTCTTC. It is translated as CASSQVSSAPGNEQFF.

This clonotype was seen only a few times. The rearrangement uses TRBV9 and TRBJ1-1, with a possible D match to TRBD1 (6 bases). The germline V gene has CDR1 SGDLS and CDR2 YYNGEE. Trimming shortened V by 3 bases and J by 9 bases, and 21 bases separated the two germline ends. CDR3 length: 15 amino acids. The CDR3 DNA is TGTGCCAGCAGCGGCCTGCTGGGGGGGCAACCCAAAGCTTTCTTT. Its protein product is CASSGLLGGQPKAFF.

The chain recombines TRBV20-1 with TRBJ2-7; D unclear. The germline gives CDR1 DFQATT, CDR2 SNEGSKA (reference sequence). V lost 1 base and J 2 bases, leaving 12 bases between the germline ends. The CDR3 consists of 14 residues. The CDR3 here is CSARGGANTYEQYF. The CDR3 DNA sequence: TGCAGTGCTAGAGGAGGAGCGAACACCTACGAGCAGTACTTC.

Many counts were recorded for this clonotype. The chain carries TRBV20-1 and TRBJ2-3, with a weak D call TRBD1 (6 bases). The V gene's germline CDR1 is DFQATT and CDR2 SNEGSKA (reference sequence). This CDR3 is built from 11 residues. CDR3 loop: CNLQGPKAQYF. The CDR3 nucleotides read TGCAATCTCCAGGGGCCCAAGGCGCAGTATTTT.

This clonotype was counted ten times or more. The chain couples TRBV4-2 to TRBJ2-3, with no clear D. The V gene lost 0 bases and the J gene lost 0 bases, with 4 bases spanning the gap. The CDR3 extends over 14 amino acids. Germline V gene lookup returns CDR1 LGHNA and CDR2 YNFKEQ. For the CDR3, the DNA is TGTGCCAGCAGCCAAGACCCGAGCACAGATACGCAGTATTTT. This gives the protein CASSQDPSTDTQYF.

This clonotype occurred a few times. The rearrangement joins TRBV12-3 or TRBV12-4 to TRBJ2-6, with 9 nucleotides matching TRBD1. The CDR3 runs to 16 residues. V shed 4 bases, J shed 2 bases, and the junction held 3 bases outside the gene matches. DNA of the CDR3: TGTGCCAGCAGTTCCCGGGACAGGGCTGGGGCCAACGTCCTGACTTTC. It translates to CASSSRDRAGANVLTF.

This clonotype was seen a handful of times. The chain carries TRBV20-1 and TRBJ1-6; weak D call: TRBD1 (5 bases). Germline values: CDR1 DFQATT, CDR2 SNEGSKA (reference sequence). V shed 3 bases and J shed 5 bases, with 11 bases lying between them. This CDR3 is built from 14 residues. The CDR3: CSARTDSDNSPLHF. The CDR3 DNA reads as TGCAGTGCTAGGACCGACAGTGATAATTCACCCCTCCACTTT.